This T cell receptor (beta chain) was recorded in a study of shared clonotypes between healthy human individuals. General study points: Around 5% of naive CD4 clonotypes were shared across a handful of donors.

Per germline, CDR1 ENHRY and CDR2 SYGVKD. The V segment lost 4 bases and the J segment 2 bases; nucleotides outside the gene matches: 6. The CDR3 is 15 residues long. The test was conducted at deep level. Libraries were prepared by immunoSEQ multiplex PCR; TCRdb keeps only in-frame clonotypes and omits some of them. Of 2,100,000 or so clones in the sample, around 95% were seen once. Only Caucasian adults living in Nashville, Tennessee served as donors. For this clone: The antigen remains undetermined.

Sequenced sample: naive CD4+ T cells sorted from blood. Subset given: CD45RA+ positively selected. The TCR originated in a man aged 18 to 35 in good health. This chain joins TRBV10-3 and TRBJ2-3, with TRBD2 identical over 7 bases. The CDR3 is CAISVGGLTTDTQYF. The CDR3 nucleotides read TGTGCCATCAGTGTCGGGGGACTAACCACAGATACGCAGTATTTT.